Here is one T cell receptor (beta chain) with its context. Its antigen is as yet unknown. This CDR3 has 16 residues. Germline V gives CDR1 LNHDA, CDR2 SQIVND (reference sequence). The ends lost 5 bases at V and 4 bases at J; junction bases unmatched: 13. The authors built TCR beta libraries using iRepertoire HTBI primers and Arm-PCR of CDR3 regions. Via MiXCR, TCRdb re-called the multiplex PCR reads, giving one row per CDR3 protein. The table lists some 450,000 distinct CDR3 sequences, 20% to 25% of them singletons, with about a quarter in the top ten. The source of the sample is a study of regulatory T cells in long-lasting Graves disease. The study's findings and limits: There were preferences for TRBV28, TRBJ1-2 and TRBJ2-5 in persistent disease. Only peripheral blood was studied, not thyroid tissue. Having only a small sample size may have limited accuracy.

Time point in this sample: persistent/refractory GD, antithyroid drugs over 5 years with positive TRAb. RNA extracted from PBMCs served as the sequencing template. Criteria from the American Thyroid Association guidelines were applied to diagnose Graves' disease. The chain couples TRBV19 to TRBJ1-1; TRBD1 matches 7 bases. The starting material was peripheral blood mononuclear cells (PBMCs), obtained when the disease was refractory, from a patient treated with antithyroid drugs. This sequence originates from a female donor with Graves disease. CDR3 region: CASSLRTGPSGTEAFF. DNA for the CDR3: TGTGCCAGTAGTCTCCGGACAGGTCCCTCTGGCACTGAAGCTTTCTTT. Looking up the rest from reference TRBV19 and TRBJ1-1 gives the full variable domain: DGGITQSPKYLFRKEGQNVTLSCEQNLNHDAMYWYRQDPGQGLRLIYYSQIVNDFQKGDIAEGYSVSREKKESFPLTVTSAQKNPTAFYLCASSLRTGPSGTEAFFGQGTRLTVV.